What follows is one TCR beta chain and its context. Its target is unknown. The sample originates from a study of T-cell memory formation after mild COVID-19. Overall study findings and caveats: Memory cells collected pre-infection included some clones that later responded, suggesting cross-reactive memory joined. For second-wave clones that peaked at day 37, SARS-CoV-2 specificity went unverified. Researchers report contracting CD4+ clones mostly in CM and EM, with CD8+ clones in EMRA.

V lost 3 bases and J lost 0, with 18 bases in between. Germline loops: CDR1 GTSNPN, CDR2 SVGIG (reference sequence). This CDR3 has 16 residues. Amplification by 5'RACE using constant-segment primers produced TCR alpha and TCR beta cDNA libraries that carried sample barcodes and UMIs. TCRdb analysed the 5' RACE reads with MiXCR anew, one entry per CDR3 protein. Among about 130,000 distinct CDR3 sequences, around a sixth were seen once, and the ten largest hold about 15%. The J gene is TRBJ2-7, the V gene TRBV30, with TRBD1 as a possible D gene (5 bases). The origin of this receptor is an adult woman who had mild COVID-19 (a few samples of this study predate the infection). Cell type and time point are not known. Material: PBMCs or a T cell subset sorted from them (not recorded which). CDR3 sequence: CAWRPHTGLHSYEQYF. The CDR3, as DNA: TGTGCCTGGAGGCCACATACAGGTTTGCACTCCTACGAGCAGTACTTC.